The source of this T cell receptor (beta chain) is a study of T cell responses to AZD1222 COVID-19 vaccine. Here immunoSEQ multiplex PCR was the method, and the copy in TCRdb shows in-frame clones only, minus some. Of 150,000 to 250,000 clones in the sample, around 93% were seen once. Sample: peripheral blood, taken 28 days after the second AZD1222 dose. The clonotype originates from an adult who received the AZD1222 COVID-19 vaccine.

CDR3 amino acids: CASSYSTSASTDTQYF. The CDR3 DNA reads as TGTGCCAGCAGTTACTCTACTTCAGCGAGCACAGATACGCAGTATTTT. The chain couples TRBV6-5 to TRBJ2-3, with D unclear. Germline CDR1 MNHEY, CDR2 SVGAGI. V was shortened by 0 bases and J by 0 bases, with 10 bases between the two germline ends. The CDR3 spans 16 residues.